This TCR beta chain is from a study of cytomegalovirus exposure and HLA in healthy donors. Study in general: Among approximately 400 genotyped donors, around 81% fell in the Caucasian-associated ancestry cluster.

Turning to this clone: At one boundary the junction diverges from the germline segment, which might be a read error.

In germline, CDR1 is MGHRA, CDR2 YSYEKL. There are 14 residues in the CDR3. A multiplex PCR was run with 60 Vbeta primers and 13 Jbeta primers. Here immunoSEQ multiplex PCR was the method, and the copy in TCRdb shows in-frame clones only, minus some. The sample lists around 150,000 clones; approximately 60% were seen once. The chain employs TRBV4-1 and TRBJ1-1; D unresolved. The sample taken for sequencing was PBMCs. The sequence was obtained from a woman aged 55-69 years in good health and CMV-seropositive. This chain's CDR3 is CASSQDLLREFGSF. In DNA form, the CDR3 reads TGCGCCAGCAGCCAAGATCTGCTACGGGAATTTGGGTCATTT.